Each of the 15 T cell receptor beta chains below was sequenced from the same sample in a study of beta chain features in type 1 diabetes. Study findings and constraints: Shortening of TCRB CDR3s, moderate but significant, appeared in all four CD4+ subsets of Type 1 diabetes patients.

These receptors' antigens are unknown. Isolated RNA was reverse transcribed in full, so expressed TCRB transcripts were sequenced. Here immunoSEQ multiplex PCR was the method, and the copy in TCRdb shows in-frame clones only, minus some. There are 250,000 to 300,000 clones in the sample; around 22% occur only once, and 0.012% lies in the top ten. Material: naive CD4+ T cells from blood. Receptors originate from a woman in her 30s with type 1 diabetes.

This clone has just a few counts. The rearrangement joins TRBV4-1 to TRBJ2-1, with a possible D match to TRBD1 (5 bases). This CDR3 spans 16 amino acids. The V end was cut by 0 bases, the J end by 8 bases, with 17 bases between. Germline CDR1 MGHRA, CDR2 YSYEKL. The DNA for the CDR3 is TGCGCCAGCAGCCAAGATCAGGTTGGCTTAGGGGATGAGCAGTTCTTC. Translated, it gives CASSQDQVGLGDEQFF.

This clone occurred a few times. The sample has other DNA sequences that encode this CDR3 too. This chain's CDR3 is CAWSTRSNQPQHF. The CDR3 DNA reads as TGTGCCTGGAGTACCAGGAGCAATCAGCCCCAGCATTTT. The chain has TRBV30 and TRBJ1-5; no firm D call. The V gene's germline CDR1 is GTSNPN and CDR2 SVGIG (reference sequence). The CDR3 totals 13 residues. V lost 2 bases and J lost 1, with 6 bases in between.

The chain links TRBV6-6 to TRBJ1-1; D unresolved. The CDR3 sequence is 11 residues long. Germline V CDR1 and CDR2: MNHNY, SVGAGI (reference sequence). The V end lost 7 bases, the J end lost 11 bases, and 14 bases lay between the germline ends. CDR3 in DNA: TGTGCCAGCACCTTGATTTGGGCGGCTTTCTTT. Protein sequence: CASTLIWAAFF.

Details on this clone: In the same sample, other DNA sequences code for this CDR3. The chain recombines TRBV29-1 with TRBJ2-7; 10 bases align to TRBD1. Germline CDR1 SQVTM, CDR2 ANQGSEA. CDR3 length: 15 residues. The ends lost 6 bases at V and 3 bases at J; junction bases unmatched: 11. The CDR3 is CSVEGEGQGIYEQYF. DNA for the CDR3: TGCAGCGTAGAGGGGGAGGGACAGGGGATCTACGAGCAGTACTTC.

This chain joins TRBV12-5 and TRBJ1-2, with D tentatively TRBD1 (6 bases). CDR3 size: 11 residues. Germline CDR1 is LGHNT and CDR2 is FRNRAP. V gave up 2 bases and J gave up 14 bases, with 12 bases separating them. The CDR3 here is CASGLRTVGTF. CDR3 DNA sequence: TGTGCTAGTGGTTTGAGGACAGTGGGGACCTTC.

The table lists this clone with a few counts. The genes are TRBV29-1 and TRBJ2-2; 7 positions agree with TRBD2. The germline CDR1 and CDR2 sequences are SQVTM and ANQGSEA. The CDR3 is 14 residues long. J gave up 6 bases and V 4 bases, and 8 bases lay outside the gene matches. For the CDR3, the DNA is TGCAGCGTTGGACTGACTAGCTGGTCCGGGGAGCTGTTTTTT. Its protein is CSVGLTSWSGELFF.

This clone was counted only a few times. This CDR3 is CASSPGGPGDTQYF. The CDR3 nucleotides read TGTGCCAGCAGCCCGGGAGGGCCGGGAGATACGCAGTATTTT. J is TRBJ2-3 and V is TRBV4-2; TRBD2 agrees at 8 bases. The CDR3 runs to 14 residues. Germline-derived CDR1 and CDR2 are LGHNA and YNFKEQ. J was trimmed by 5 bases and V by 4 bases; bases with no gene match: 5.

The chain recombines TRBV4-1 with TRBJ1-2; possibly TRBD1 for D (6 bases). The CDR3 spans 12 residues. Trimming took off 4 bases at V and 3 bases at J, with 6 bases between the two ends. Per germline, CDR1 MGHRA and CDR2 YSYEKL. The CDR3 protein is CASSRQDYGYTF. CDR3 nucleotides: TGCGCCAGCAGCCGACAGGACTATGGCTACACCTTC.

The V gene is TRBV6-1, the J gene TRBJ1-2; TRBD1 matches at 7 bases. CDR3 length: 13 residues. Trimming at V came to 0 bases and at J to 7 bases, leaving 2 bases not matched to a gene. Germline lookup yields CDR1 MNHNS and CDR2 SASEGT. The CDR3 reads CASSEARDSGYTF. CDR3 sequence (DNA): TGTGCCAGCAGTGAAGCGAGGGACAGTGGCTACACCTTC.

The chain has TRBV4-1 and TRBJ1-4; 7 positions match TRBD1. This CDR3 has 15 residues. Trimming took 4 bases from V and 2 from J; bases not matched to a gene: 4. Germline V gene sequence: CDR1 MGHRA, CDR2 YSYEKL. The CDR3: CASSRPGQTNEKLFF. The CDR3 nucleotides are TGCGCCAGCAGCCGACCGGGACAGACTAATGAAAAACTGTTTTTT.

The chain couples TRBV4-2 to TRBJ2-1; 7 bases align to TRBD1. V shed 3 bases and J 8 bases; nucleotides not matched to a gene: 4. The CDR3 loop spans 13 amino acids. Germline V gene data show CDR1 as LGHNA and CDR2 as YNFKEQ. CDR3 region: CASSHEQGYEQFF. The CDR3 coding sequence is TGTGCCAGCAGCCATGAACAGGGGTATGAGCAGTTCTTC.

This clone was recorded a few times. The chain links TRBV30 to TRBJ2-6; the D gene is possibly TRBD2 (6 bases). The CDR3 is 16 amino acids. V was shortened by 2 bases and J by 3 bases, with 14 bases between the two germline ends. Germline CDR1 is GTSNPN and CDR2 is SVGIG (reference sequence). The CDR3 loop is CAWSRDSALGANVLTF. The CDR3 DNA follows: TGTGCCTGGAGTCGGGACTCGGCGCTTGGGGCCAACGTCCTGACTTTC.

This clone was detected only a few times. This chain uses TRBV30 with TRBJ2-5; tentative D call: TRBD2 (6 bases). CDR1 and CDR2 (germline): GTSNPN, SVGIG (reference sequence). The CDR3 length is 14 residues. V was shortened by 4 bases and J by 1 base, with 13 bases between the two germline ends. The CDR3, as DNA: TGTGCCTGGACTCTTACTAGCCTCCAAGAGACCCAGTACTTC. Protein product: CAWTLTSLQETQYF.

This clone occurred a few times. The rearrangement joins TRBV5-4 to TRBJ2-3; 8 positions agree with TRBD2. CDR1 and CDR2 from the germline V gene are SGHNT and YYREEE (reference sequence). Trimming took 9 bases from V and 3 from J; bases not matched to a gene: 9. CDR3 length equals 14 residues. The CDR3 bases are TGTGCCATTAGATGGGCGGGAGGTACAGATACGCAGTATTTT. Translated, it gives CAIRWAGGTDTQYF.

Only a few counts were recorded for this clone. The chain employs TRBV19 and TRBJ1-2; the D is unclear. Germline CDR1 reads LNHDA; CDR2 reads SQIVND (reference sequence). The CDR3 is 12 residues long. Trimming removed 7 bases at V and 4 bases at J, with 10 bases between. The CDR3 DNA sequence: TGTGCCAGTACCTCCAAACTCTATGGCTACACCTTC. It translates to CASTSKLYGYTF.